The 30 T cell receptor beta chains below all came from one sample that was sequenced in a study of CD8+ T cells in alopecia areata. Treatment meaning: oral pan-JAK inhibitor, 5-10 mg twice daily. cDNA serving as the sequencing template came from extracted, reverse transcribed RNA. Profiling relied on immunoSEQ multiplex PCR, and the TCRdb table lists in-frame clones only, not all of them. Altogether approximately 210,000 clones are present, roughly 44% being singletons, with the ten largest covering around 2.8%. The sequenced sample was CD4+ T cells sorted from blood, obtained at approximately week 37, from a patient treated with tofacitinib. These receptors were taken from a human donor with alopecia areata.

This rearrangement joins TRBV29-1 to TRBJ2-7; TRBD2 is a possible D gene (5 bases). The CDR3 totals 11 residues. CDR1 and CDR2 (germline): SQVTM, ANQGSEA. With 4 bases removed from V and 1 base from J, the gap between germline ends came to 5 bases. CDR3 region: CSVGESYEQYF. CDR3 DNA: TGCAGCGTTGGGGAGTCCTACGAGCAGTACTTC.

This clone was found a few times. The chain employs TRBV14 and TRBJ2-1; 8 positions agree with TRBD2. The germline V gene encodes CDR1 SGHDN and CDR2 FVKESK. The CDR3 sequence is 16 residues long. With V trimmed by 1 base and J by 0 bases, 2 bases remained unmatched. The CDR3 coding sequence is TGTGCCAGCAGCCAAGTCAGCGGGAGCTCCTACAATGAGCAGTTCTTC. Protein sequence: CASSQVSGSSYNEQFF.

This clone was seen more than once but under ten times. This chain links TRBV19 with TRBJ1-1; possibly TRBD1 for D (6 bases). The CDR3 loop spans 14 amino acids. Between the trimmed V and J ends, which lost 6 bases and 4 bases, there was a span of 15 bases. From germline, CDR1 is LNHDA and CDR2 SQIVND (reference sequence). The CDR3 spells CASRDGQRGTEAFF. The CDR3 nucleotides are TGTGCCAGTAGGGACGGACAGCGCGGCACTGAAGCTTTCTTT.

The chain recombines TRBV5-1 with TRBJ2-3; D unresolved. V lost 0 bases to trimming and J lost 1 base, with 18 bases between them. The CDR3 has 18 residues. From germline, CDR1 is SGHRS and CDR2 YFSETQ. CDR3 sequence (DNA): TGCGCCAGCAGCTTGGCCCTAAGAGCAGGTGTTCGCACAGATACGCAGTATTTT. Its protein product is CASSLALRAGVRTDTQYF.

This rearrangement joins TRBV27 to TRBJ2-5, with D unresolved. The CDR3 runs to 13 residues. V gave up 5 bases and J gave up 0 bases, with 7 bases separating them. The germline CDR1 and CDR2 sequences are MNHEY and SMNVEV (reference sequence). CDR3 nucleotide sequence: TGTGCCAGCAGTCGAAAAGACCAAGAGACCCAGTACTTC. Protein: CASSRKDQETQYF.

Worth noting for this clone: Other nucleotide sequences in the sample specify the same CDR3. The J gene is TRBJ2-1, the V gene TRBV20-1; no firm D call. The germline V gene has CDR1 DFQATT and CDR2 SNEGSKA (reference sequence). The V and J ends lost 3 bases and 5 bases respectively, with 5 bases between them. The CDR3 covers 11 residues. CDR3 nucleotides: TGCAGTGCTAGGGGTAACAATGAGCAGTTCTTC. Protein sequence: CSARGNNEQFF.

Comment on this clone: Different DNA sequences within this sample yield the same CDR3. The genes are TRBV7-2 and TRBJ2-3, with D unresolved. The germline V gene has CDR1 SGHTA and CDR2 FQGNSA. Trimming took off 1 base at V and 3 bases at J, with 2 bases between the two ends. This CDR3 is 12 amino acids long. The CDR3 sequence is CASSLDTDTQYF. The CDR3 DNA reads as TGTGCCAGCAGCTTAGATACAGATACGCAGTATTTT.

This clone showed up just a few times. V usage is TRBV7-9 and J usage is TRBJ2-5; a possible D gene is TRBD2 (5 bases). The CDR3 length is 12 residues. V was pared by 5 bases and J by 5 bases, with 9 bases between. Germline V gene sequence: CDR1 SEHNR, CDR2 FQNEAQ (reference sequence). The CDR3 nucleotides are TGTGCCAGCAGCCCGAGGGTTGAGACCCAGTACTTC. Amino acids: CASSPRVETQYF.

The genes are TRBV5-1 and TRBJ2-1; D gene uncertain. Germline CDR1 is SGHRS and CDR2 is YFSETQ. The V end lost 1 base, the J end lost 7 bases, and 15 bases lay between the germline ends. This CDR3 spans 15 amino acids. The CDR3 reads CASSLLNKATNEQFF. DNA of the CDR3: TGCGCCAGCAGCTTGCTAAACAAGGCGACAAATGAGCAGTTCTTC. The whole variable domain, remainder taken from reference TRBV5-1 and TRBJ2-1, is KAGVTQTPRYLIKTRGQQVTLSCSPISGHRSVSWYQQTPGQGLQFLFEYFSETQRNKGNFPGRFSGRQFSNSRSEMNVSTLELGDSALYLCASSLLNKATNEQFFGPGTRLTVL.

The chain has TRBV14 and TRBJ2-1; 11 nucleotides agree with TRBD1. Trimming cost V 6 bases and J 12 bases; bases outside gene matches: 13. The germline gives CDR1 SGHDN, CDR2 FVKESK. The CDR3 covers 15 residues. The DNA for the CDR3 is TGTGCCAGCAGTCAACTGGGACAGGGGGGGTCCGGGCAGTTCTTC. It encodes CASSQLGQGGSGQFF.

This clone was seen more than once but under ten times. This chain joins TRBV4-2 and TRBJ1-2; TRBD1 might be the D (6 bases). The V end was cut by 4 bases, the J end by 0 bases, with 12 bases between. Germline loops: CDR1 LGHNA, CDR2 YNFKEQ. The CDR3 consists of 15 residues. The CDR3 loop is CASSLYRDANYGYTF. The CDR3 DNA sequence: TGTGCCAGCAGCCTATACAGGGACGCTAACTATGGCTACACCTTC.

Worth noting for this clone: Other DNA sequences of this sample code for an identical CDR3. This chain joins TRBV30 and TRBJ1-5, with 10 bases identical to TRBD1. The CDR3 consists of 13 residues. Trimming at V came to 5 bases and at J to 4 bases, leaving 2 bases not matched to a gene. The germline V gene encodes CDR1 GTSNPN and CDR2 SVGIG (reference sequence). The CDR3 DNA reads TGTGCCTGGTCGGGACAGGGGAATCAGCCCCAGCATTTT. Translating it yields CAWSGQGNQPQHF.

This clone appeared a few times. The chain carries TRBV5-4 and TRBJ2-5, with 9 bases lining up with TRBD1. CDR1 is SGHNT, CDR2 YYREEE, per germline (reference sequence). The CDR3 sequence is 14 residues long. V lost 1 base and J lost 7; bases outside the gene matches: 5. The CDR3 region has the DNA TGTGCCAGCAGCTTGACAGGGGGCGCGGTGACCCAGTACTTC. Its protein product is CASSLTGGAVTQYF.

The CDR3 nucleotides are TGTGCCAGCAGCCTACTCCGGGCAGGGTCCGGAGGGAAAAACATTCAGTACTTC. Translation gives CASSLLRAGSGGKNIQYF. J is TRBJ2-4 and V is TRBV7-9; the D gene is possibly TRBD2 (6 bases). CDR3 length: 18 amino acids. V lost 5 bases, J lost 4 bases, and 24 bases lay in between. Germline V gene sequence: CDR1 SEHNR, CDR2 FQNEAQ (reference sequence). The whole variable domain, remainder taken from reference TRBV7-9 and TRBJ2-4, is DTGVSQNPRHKITKRGQNVTFRCDPISEHNRLYWYRQTLGQGPEFLTYFQNEAQLEKSRLLSDRFSAERPKGSFSTLEIQRTEQGDSAMYLCASSLLRAGSGGKNIQYFGAGTRLSVL.

The CDR3 DNA follows: TGTGCCAGCAGCAAAAAGGGCGGGGATGGGAATGAGCAGTTCTTC. This gives the protein CASSKKGGDGNEQFF. J is TRBJ2-1 and V is TRBV4-2; tentative D call: TRBD2 (6 bases). The CDR3 contains 15 residues. CDR1 is LGHNA, CDR2 YNFKEQ, per germline. The V gene lost 5 bases and the J gene lost 7 bases, with 18 bases spanning the gap.

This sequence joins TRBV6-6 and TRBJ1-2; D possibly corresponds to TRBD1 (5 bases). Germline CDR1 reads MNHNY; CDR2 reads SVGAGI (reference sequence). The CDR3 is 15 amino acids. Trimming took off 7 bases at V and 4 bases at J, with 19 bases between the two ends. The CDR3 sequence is CASTMNSRGGYGYTF. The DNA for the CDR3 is TGTGCCAGCACCATGAACTCAAGGGGAGGCTATGGCTACACCTTC.

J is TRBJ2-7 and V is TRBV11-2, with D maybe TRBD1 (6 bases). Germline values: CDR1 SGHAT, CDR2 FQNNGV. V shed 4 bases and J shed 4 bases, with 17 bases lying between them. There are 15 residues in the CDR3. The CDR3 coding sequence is TGTGCCAGCAGCTCGAGGACAGTGGGGAGATACGAGCAGTACTTC. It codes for CASSSRTVGRYEQYF.

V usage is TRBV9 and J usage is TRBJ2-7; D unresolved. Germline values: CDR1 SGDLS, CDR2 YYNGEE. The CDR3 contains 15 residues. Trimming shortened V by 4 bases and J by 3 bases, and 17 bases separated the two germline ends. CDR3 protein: CASSPSLPASYEQYF. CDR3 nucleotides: TGTGCCAGCAGCCCCTCGCTCCCGGCGAGCTACGAGCAGTACTTC.

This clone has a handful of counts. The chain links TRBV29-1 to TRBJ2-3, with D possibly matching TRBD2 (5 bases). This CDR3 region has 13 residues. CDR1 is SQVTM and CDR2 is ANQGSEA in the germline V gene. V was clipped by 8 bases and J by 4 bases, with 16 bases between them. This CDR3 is CSTAEDGADTQYF. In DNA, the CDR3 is TGCAGCACCGCGGAGGATGGCGCAGATACGCAGTATTTT.

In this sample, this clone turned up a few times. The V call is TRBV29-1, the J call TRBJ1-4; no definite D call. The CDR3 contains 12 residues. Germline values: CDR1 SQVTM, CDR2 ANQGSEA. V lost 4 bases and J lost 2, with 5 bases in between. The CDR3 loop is CSVGVTNEKLFF. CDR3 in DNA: TGCAGCGTTGGCGTTACTAATGAAAAACTGTTTTTT.

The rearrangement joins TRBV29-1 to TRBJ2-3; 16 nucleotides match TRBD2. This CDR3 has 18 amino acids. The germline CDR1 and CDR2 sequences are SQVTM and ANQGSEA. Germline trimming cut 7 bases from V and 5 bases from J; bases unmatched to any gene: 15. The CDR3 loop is CSGEGLAGGPVRQDTQYF. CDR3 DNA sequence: TGCAGCGGAGAGGGACTAGCGGGAGGGCCGGTTAGGCAAGATACGCAGTATTTT.

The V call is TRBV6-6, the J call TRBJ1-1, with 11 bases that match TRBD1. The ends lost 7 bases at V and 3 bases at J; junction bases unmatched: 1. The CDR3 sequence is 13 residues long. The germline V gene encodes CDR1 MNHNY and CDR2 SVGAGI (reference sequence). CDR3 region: CASMGQGDTEAFF. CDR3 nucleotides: TGTGCCAGCATGGGACAGGGGGACACTGAAGCTTTCTTT.

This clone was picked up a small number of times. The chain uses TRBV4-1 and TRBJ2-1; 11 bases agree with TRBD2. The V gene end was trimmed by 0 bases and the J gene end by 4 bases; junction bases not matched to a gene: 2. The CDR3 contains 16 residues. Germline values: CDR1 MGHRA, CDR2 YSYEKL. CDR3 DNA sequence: TGCGCCAGCAGCCAAGAGGGGACTAGCGGTTACAATGAGCAGTTCTTC. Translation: CASSQEGTSGYNEQFF.

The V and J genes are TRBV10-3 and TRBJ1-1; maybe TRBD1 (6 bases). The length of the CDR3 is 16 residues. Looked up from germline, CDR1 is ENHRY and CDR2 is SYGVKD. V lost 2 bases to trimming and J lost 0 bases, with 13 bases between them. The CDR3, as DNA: TGTGCCATCAGTGAGGCCGGGACACGTATGAACACTGAAGCTTTCTTT. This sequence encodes CAISEAGTRMNTEAFF.

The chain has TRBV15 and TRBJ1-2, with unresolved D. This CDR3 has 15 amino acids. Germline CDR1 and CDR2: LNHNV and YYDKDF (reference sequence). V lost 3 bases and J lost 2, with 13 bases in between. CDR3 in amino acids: CATSRGVGSNYGYTF. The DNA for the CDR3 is TGTGCCACCAGCAGGGGAGTGGGCAGCAACTATGGCTACACCTTC. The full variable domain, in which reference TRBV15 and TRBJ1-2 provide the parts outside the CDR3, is DAMVIQNPRYQVTQFGKPVTLSCSQTLNHNVMYWYQQKSSQAPKLLFHYYDKDFNNEADTPDNFQSRRPNTSFCFLDIRSPGLGDTAMYLCATSRGVGSNYGYTFGSGTRLTVV.

CDR3 residues: CAWRGQGVPYEQYF. DNA of the CDR3: TGTGCCTGGAGGGGACAGGGGGTCCCCTACGAGCAGTACTTC. V usage is TRBV30 and J usage is TRBJ2-7; 11 bases map to TRBD1. Germline CDR1 reads GTSNPN; CDR2 reads SVGIG (reference sequence). V shed 3 bases, J shed 2 bases, and the junction held 3 bases outside the gene matches. This CDR3 spans 14 amino acids.

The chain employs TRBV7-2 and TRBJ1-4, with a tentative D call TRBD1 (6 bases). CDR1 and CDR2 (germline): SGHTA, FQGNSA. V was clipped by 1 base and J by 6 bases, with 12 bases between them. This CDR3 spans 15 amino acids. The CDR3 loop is CASSLEIRTDEKLFF. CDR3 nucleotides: TGTGCCAGCAGCTTAGAAATTCGGACAGATGAAAAACTGTTTTTT.

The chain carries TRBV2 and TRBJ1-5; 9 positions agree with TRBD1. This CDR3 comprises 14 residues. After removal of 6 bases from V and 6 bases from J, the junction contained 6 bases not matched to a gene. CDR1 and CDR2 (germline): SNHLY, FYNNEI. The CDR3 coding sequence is TGTGCCAGCAGGGGGACAGGGAACCGTCAGCCCCAGCATTTT. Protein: CASRGTGNRQPQHF.

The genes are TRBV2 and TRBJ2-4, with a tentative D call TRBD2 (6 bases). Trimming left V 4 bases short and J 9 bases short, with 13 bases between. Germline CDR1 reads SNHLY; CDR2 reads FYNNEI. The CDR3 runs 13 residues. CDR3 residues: CASSVPREVIQYF. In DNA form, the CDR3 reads TGTGCCAGCAGTGTCCCCAGGGAGGTCATTCAGTACTTC.

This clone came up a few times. The CDR3 region is CSVATTGGTGELFF. The CDR3, as DNA: TGCAGCGTGGCTACGACAGGGGGCACCGGGGAGCTGTTTTTT. The chain uses TRBV29-1 and TRBJ2-2, with TRBD1 identical over 9 bases. With 6 bases clipped from V and 4 bases from J, the junction kept 6 bases outside the gene matches. This CDR3 comprises 14 residues. Germline CDR1 is SQVTM and CDR2 is ANQGSEA.